Listed below are T cell receptor beta chains from one sample, sequenced in a study of shared clonotypes between healthy human individuals. Sequencing used immunoSEQ multiplex PCR; TCRdb keeps in-frame clones, though not all of them. The sample has about 2.4 million clones; over 85% are singletons. The sequenced sample was naive CD4+ T cells sorted from blood. All receptors derive from a man aged 18 to 30 in good health. CDR3s include the opening cysteine and the closing phenylalanine or tryptophan. D genes are given only for firm matches. Clone size is given for some rows only: seen once, a few or many times, or a class if the clone is expanded.

TRBV4-3	-	TRBJ1-2	-	TGCGCCAGCAGCCAAGAAGGCGCAGGAAAGAGTGGAGGCTACACCTTC	CASSQEGAGKSGGYTF
TRBV4-1	-	TRBJ2-4	-	TGCGCCAGCAGCCGGAACACCCAGGGGCACTTCAAAAACATTCAGTACTTC	CASSRNTQGHFKNIQYF
TRBV21-1	-	TRBJ2-5	-	TGTGCCAGCAGCCCCCAAGCGGACGACAGGGTCTTCGACTTC	CASSPQADDRVFDF
TRBV5-1	-	TRBJ2-2	TRBD2	TGCGCCAGCAGCTTGGAACTAGCGGGATCGACCGGGGAGCTGTTTTTT	CASSLELAGSTGELFF
TRBV30	-	TRBJ2-3	-	TGTGCCTGGAGTGTCTTTCGACTGGCCACAGGAGCTAGCACAGATACGCAGTATTTT	CAWSVFRLATGASTDTQYF
TRBV29-1	-	TRBJ2-3	-	TGCAGCGTTGACGGGGCGGGGGATACGCAGTATTTT	CSVDGAGDTQYF
TRBV28	-	TRBJ1-2	-	TGTGCCAGCAGTTTAGGGACCGCCGGGACCTATGGCTACACCTTC	CASSLGTAGTYGYTF
TRBV27	-	TRBJ2-1	-	TGTGCCACCAGGCCCAACGGGCCTCGGGTGGGGCAGTTCTTC	CATRPNGPRVGQFF
TRBV7-2	-	TRBJ2-1	-	TGTGCCAGCAGCTTAGCTGTGAGCGGTAGCTCCTACAATGAGCAGTTCTTC	CASSLAVSGSSYNEQFF
TRBV19	-	TRBJ2-3	-	TGTGCCTCTGCTAACGGGGGTAAGACAGATACGCAGTATTTT	CASANGGKTDTQYF
TRBV30	-	TRBJ2-3	-	TGTGCCTGGTGGAGCGGACACCAGAACACAGATACGCAGTATTTT	CAWWSGHQNTDTQYF
TRBV5-4	-	TRBJ2-7	-	TGTGCCAGCAGCCGGGACACCTACTCCTACGAGCAGTACTTC	CASSRDTYSYEQYF
TRBV30	-	TRBJ1-1	-	TGTGCCTGGAGTGGGGCGCGGGGAGAGAACACTGAAGCTTTCTTT	CAWSGARGENTEAFF
TRBV2	once	TRBJ2-5	TRBD2	TGTGCCAGCAAAGGGGCGGGGGAAGAGACCCAGTACTTC	CASKGAGEETQYF
TRBV4-1	-	TRBJ2-2	-	TGCGCCAGCCGACCTCCGGGCGTTCGAAACACCGGGGAGCTGTTTTTT	CASRPPGVRNTGELFF
TRBV10-3	-	TRBJ2-5	-	TGTGCCATCAGTGGGGGACTCCATGAGACCCAGTACTTC	CAISGGLHETQYF
TRBV5-4	-	TRBJ2-3	-	TGTGCCAGCAGCTTGGGGCTAGCGCTCCAAGATACGCAGTATTTT	CASSLGLALQDTQYF
TRBV7-2	-	TRBJ2-2	TRBD2	TGTGCCAGCAGCTTAGTCGCGACTAGCGGGGTCACCGGGGAGCTGTTTTTT	CASSLVATSGVTGELFF
TRBV7-2	-	TRBJ1-1	-	TGTGCCAGCAGCTTAGCGTCAGGGGTGACTGAAGCTTTCTTT	CASSLASGVTEAFF
TRBV7-9	few	TRBJ1-1	-	TGTGCCAGCAGCTTAGGCCAGGGGCGGGAAGCTTTCTTT	CASSLGQGREAFF
TRBV27	once	TRBJ2-1	TRBD2	TGTGCCAGCAGTTTAGCCCTAGCGGGAGGGCCCAATGAGCAGTTCTTC	CASSLALAGGPNEQFF
TRBV19	-	TRBJ1-2	-	TGTGCCAGTAGGAAGGACATTCATGGCTACACCTTC	CASRKDIHGYTF
TRBV6-5	few	TRBJ1-1	TRBD1	TGTGCCAGCAGTTACGGGGACAGTAACACTGAAGCTTTCTTT	CASSYGDSNTEAFF
TRBV6-6	-	TRBJ2-5	-	TGTGCCAGCAGTTACACCCCCGGCCCCCAAGAGACCCAGTACTTC	CASSYTPGPQETQYF
TRBV19	-	TRBJ2-7	TRBD2	TGTGCCAGTAGTATAGCCGGCGGGGGGTCGACCTACGAGCAGTACTTC	CASSIAGGGSTYEQYF
TRBV5-5	-	TRBJ2-7	-	TGTGCCAGCAGCTCCCGGGGGGGACAGGGTTACGAGCAGTACTTC	CASSSRGGQGYEQYF
TRBV5-1	-	TRBJ2-3	TRBD2	TGCGCCAGCAGTGGGACTAGCGGAAATACGCAGTATTTT	CASSGTSGNTQYF
TRBV4-1	-	TRBJ1-1	TRBD1	TGCGCCAGCAGCCAACACAGGGGGCTAGGGAACACTGAAGCTTTCTTT	CASSQHRGLGNTEAFF
TRBV30	-	TRBJ1-2	TRBD1	TGTGCCTGGATAGGATGGGGGGTAGGACAGGACTATGGCTACACCTTC	CAWIGWGVGQDYGYTF
TRBV18	-	TRBJ2-3	-	TGTGCCAGCTCTCCCACTCAGGGGAGGGACACAGATACGCAGTATTTT	CASSPTQGRDTDTQYF
TRBV6-1	-	TRBJ1-6	-	TGTGCCAGCGCGTTCCGTGAGTCCGATTCACCCCTCCACTTT	CASAFRESDSPLHF
TRBV20-1	-	TRBJ2-7	TRBD2	TGCAGTGCGCGGGGGACCTACGAGCAGTACTTC	CSARGTYEQYF
TRBV9	-	TRBJ1-4	-	TGTGCCAGCAGCGTCAGTGGAGGGTTCAGGGGTGAAAAACTGTTTTTT	CASSVSGGFRGEKLFF
TRBV30	once	TRBJ2-2	TRBD2	TGTGCCATGCAGCGGGGGAACACCGGGGAGCTGTTTTTT	CAMQRGNTGELFF
TRBV5-1	-	TRBJ1-2	-	TGCGCCAGCAGCTTGGATGGCGGCAGCAACTATGGCTACACCTTC	CASSLDGGSNYGYTF
TRBV7-2	-	TRBJ2-1	TRBD2	TGTGCCAGTAAACGCAGCGGGGGATACAATGAGCAGTTCTTC	CASKRSGGYNEQFF
TRBV21-1	-	TRBJ2-7	-	TGTGCCAGGGGAAAAAGGCCCTACGAGCAGTACTTC	CARGKRPYEQYF
TRBV9	-	TRBJ2-1	TRBD2	TGTGCCAGCAGCGAGCGGGGGGGAACCTACAATGAGCAGTTCTTC	CASSERGGTYNEQFF
TRBV5-1	-	TRBJ2-3	-	TGCGCCAGCAGCTTGGAAGGACCAGGACGGGAGCAGTATTTT	CASSLEGPGREQYF
TRBV6-5	-	TRBJ1-3	-	TGTGCCAGCAGTTACTCGCGGGCTGGAAACACCATATATTTT	CASSYSRAGNTIYF
TRBV29-1	-	TRBJ1-3	-	TGCAGCGCCCACCTGCTGGGGGCATCTGGAAACACCATATATTTT	CSAHLLGASGNTIYF
TRBV4-2	-	TRBJ1-2	-	TGTGCCAGCAGCCAAGATACCCCACGGCCCAGTTTCATGGGGACCTATGGCTACACCTTC	CASSQDTPRPSFMGTYGYTF
TRBV5-4	-	TRBJ1-2	-	TGTGCCAGCAGCTTAAGCGCAGGGTTAAACTATGGCTACACCTTC	CASSLSAGLNYGYTF
TRBV7-9	-	TRBJ2-3	TRBD2	TGTGCCAGCAGCATTCGACTAGCGGGAGGGCTCGATACGCAGTATTTT	CASSIRLAGGLDTQYF
TRBV7-9	-	TRBJ2-2	-	TGTGCCAGCACTTCCGAATCGGCGGGGTTAAGCGGGGAGCTGTTTTTT	CASTSESAGLSGELFF
TRBV27	-	TRBJ2-2	TRBD2	TGTGCCAGCAGTTCCCCCGGACTAGCGGGAGGGCCCGGGGAGCTGTTTTTT	CASSSPGLAGGPGELFF
TRBV30	-	TRBJ2-5	-	TGTGCCTGGAGTGTAGGGAACACGCGCGGGCGGGAGACCCAGTACTTC	CAWSVGNTRGRETQYF
TRBV5-4	-	TRBJ2-7	TRBD2	TGTGCCAGCAGCTTGGCCCTAGCGGGAGAAACCTACGAGCAGTACTTC	CASSLALAGETYEQYF
TRBV27	-	TRBJ2-1	-	TGTGCCAGCAGTCGAGGACAGATCTCCTACAATGAGCAGTTCTTC	CASSRGQISYNEQFF
TRBV7-8	-	TRBJ2-3	-	TGTGCCAGCAGCTTAATCGTGGAGGGACGGGGAGATACGCAGTATTTT	CASSLIVEGRGDTQYF
TRBV7-9	-	TRBJ2-5	TRBD2	TGTGCCAGCACCCGGTGGACTAGCGGGATCGAACAAGAGACCCAGTACTTC	CASTRWTSGIEQETQYF
TRBV10-3	-	TRBJ2-4	-	TGTGCCATCAGTATACGTCGAGGGGACATTCAGTACTTC	CAISIRRGDIQYF